This passage covers 32 T cell receptor beta chains from one sample sequenced in a study of early T cells in non-severe SARS-CoV-2 infection. TCRdb ran MiXCR on the 5' RACE reads and lists one entry per CDR3 protein. The data hold fewer than 100,000 distinct CDR3 sequences, with less than 15% observed a single time. The sequencing input was whole blood. The receptors shown here come from an adult who was a healthcare worker with PCR-confirmed SARS-CoV-2 infection or an uninfected control (not recorded which).

The chain joins TRBV24-1 to TRBJ2-7, with D possibly matching TRBD2 (7 bases). Germline V CDR1 and CDR2: KGHDR, SFDVKD. The CDR3 is 15 residues long. Between the trimmed V and J ends, which lost 9 bases and 4 bases, there was a span of 21 bases. The CDR3 DNA follows: TGTGCCACCGCCGGAGGACAGCGGGAAAAATACGAGCAGTACTTC. Protein sequence: CATAGGQREKYEQYF.

This clonotype was recorded many times. The chain uses TRBV5-1 and TRBJ2-7; perhaps TRBD1 as D (5 bases). The V gene's germline CDR1 is SGHRS and CDR2 YFSETQ. V lost 0 bases to trimming and J lost 1 base, with 14 bases between them. The length of the CDR3 is 16 residues. The CDR3 here is CASSLASTGRSYEQYF. For the CDR3, the DNA is TGCGCCAGCAGCTTGGCCAGCACAGGCCGATCCTACGAGCAGTACTTC.

This clonotype was picked up many times. The chain employs TRBV7-8 and TRBJ1-4, with a tentative D call TRBD1 (5 bases). The CDR3 is made up of 16 amino acids. V lost 0 bases and J 0 bases, leaving 8 bases between the germline ends. Germline V lookup: CDR1 SGHVS, CDR2 FQNEAQ. CDR3 residues: CASSLARGTTNEKLFF. CDR3 coding DNA: TGTGCCAGCAGCTTAGCGAGGGGAACAACTAATGAAAAACTGTTTTTT.

This rearrangement joins TRBV20-1 to TRBJ1-5; D not certain. Trimming pared 0 bases from V and 7 bases from J, leaving 10 bases between. CDR3 length equals 13 residues. Germline V gene lookup returns CDR1 DFQATT and CDR2 SNEGSKA (reference sequence). The CDR3: CSARDEVRQPQHF. In DNA form, the CDR3 reads TGCAGTGCTAGAGACGAGGTGCGGCAGCCCCAGCATTTT.

There are a few counts of this clonotype. This chain connects TRBV7-2 to TRBJ2-2, with D unclear. Between the trimmed V and J ends, which lost 0 bases and 6 bases, there was a span of 8 bases. The CDR3 totals 14 residues. Germline CDR1 reads SGHTA; CDR2 reads FQGNSA. CDR3 protein: CASSLAIDAGELFF. The CDR3 bases are TGTGCCAGCAGCTTAGCTATAGACGCCGGGGAGCTGTTTTTT. Combining the CDR3 with reference TRBV7-2 and TRBJ2-2 gives the whole variable domain GAGVSQSPSNKVTEKGKDVELRCDPISGHTALYWYRQSLGQGLEFLIYFQGNSAPDKSGLPSDRFSAERTGGSVSTLTIQRTQQEDSAVYLCASSLAIDAGELFFGEGSRLTVL.

V and J are TRBV2 and TRBJ2-1, with 7 bases lining up with TRBD2. V gave up 4 bases and J gave up 8 bases; unmatched junction bases: 14. Per germline, CDR1 SNHLY and CDR2 FYNNEI. The CDR3 is 16 residues long. CDR3 sequence: CASSGRGREAVDEQFF. The CDR3 DNA follows: TGTGCCAGCAGTGGAAGGGGACGGGAGGCCGTGGATGAGCAGTTCTTC.

This clonotype has a count of ten or more. The chain employs TRBV19 and TRBJ1-2, with no clear D. This CDR3 comprises 14 residues. Trimming removed 5 bases at V and 4 bases at J, with 14 bases between. Germline assignment: CDR1 LNHDA and CDR2 SQIVND (reference sequence). The CDR3 DNA follows: TGTGCCAGTAGTCTCCGACCGAACGGCTATGGCTACACCTTC. Translated: CASSLRPNGYGYTF.

At least ten counts were recorded for this clonotype. The rearrangement links TRBV28 to TRBJ1-5; 8 nucleotides line up with TRBD1. This CDR3 spans 17 amino acids. The J segment lost 6 bases and the V segment lost 3 bases, leaving 13 bases of the junction unmatched. Germline loops: CDR1 MDHEN, CDR2 SYDVKM. The CDR3 is CASSFDRGRGRSQPQHF. In DNA, the CDR3 is TGTGCCAGCAGTTTCGACAGGGGCCGAGGAAGGAGTCAGCCCCAGCATTTT.

This clonotype turned up a few times. This sequence joins TRBV29-1 and TRBJ2-3; 7 nucleotides agree with TRBD2. Germline-derived CDR1 and CDR2 are SQVTM and ANQGSEA. Trimming at V came to 0 bases and at J to 0 bases, leaving 6 bases not matched to a gene. The CDR3 sequence is 16 residues long. The CDR3 spells CSVEDWGGTSTDTQYF. The CDR3 DNA sequence: TGCAGCGTTGAAGATTGGGGAGGGACTAGCACAGATACGCAGTATTTT.

The CDR3 loop is CASIAGQGEGMGSYNEQFF. CDR3 bases: TGTGCCAGCATTGCGGGACAGGGCGAGGGAATGGGCTCCTACAATGAGCAGTTCTTC. The chain employs TRBV21-1 and TRBJ2-1; the D call in the table, TRBD1, was not verified against the DNA. TRBV21-1 is a listed pseudogene. This CDR3 comprises 19 residues.

The V and J genes are TRBV7-7 and TRBJ2-1; D remains ambiguous. The CDR3 is 13 residues long. V dropped 3 bases and J dropped 3 bases, with 6 bases sitting between them. Germline V gene sequence: CDR1 SSHAT, CDR2 FNYEAQ (reference sequence). The CDR3 is CASSFSIYNEQFF. CDR3 coding DNA: TGTGCCAGCAGCTTTTCTATCTACAATGAGCAGTTCTTC.

This clonotype has ten or more counts. V and J are TRBV2 and TRBJ2-1; D ambiguous. This CDR3 is built from 14 residues. Trimming removed 10 bases at V and 5 bases at J, with 18 bases between. Germline-derived CDR1 and CDR2 are SNHLY and FYNNEI. The CDR3 sequence is CAIPERYTNNEQFF. DNA for the CDR3: TGTGCCATCCCGGAGAGGTACACAAACAATGAGCAGTTCTTC.

With regard to this clonotype: One end of the junction fails to match germline, which may point to a read error. The chain recombines TRBV27 with TRBJ2-3; D remains unclear. Germline values: CDR1 MNHEY, CDR2 SMNVEV (reference sequence). This CDR3 is 16 amino acids long. CDR3 sequence reads: CAGSLSVVSFTDTQYF. As DNA, the CDR3 is TGTGCCGGCAGTTTAAGTGTGGTCTCCTTCACAGATACGCAGTATTTT.

This clonotype has a count of ten or more. The chain carries TRBV9 and TRBJ2-3; D is uncertain. V lost 6 bases to trimming and J lost 1 base, with 6 bases between them. This CDR3 is built from 12 residues. The germline V gene has CDR1 SGDLS and CDR2 YYNGEE. The CDR3 nucleotides read TGTGCCAGCACAGGAGGCACAGATACGCAGTATTTT. Encoded protein: CASTGGTDTQYF.

This sequence joins TRBV3-1 and TRBJ2-5; 7 bases fit TRBD1. Trimming at V came to 4 bases and at J to 2 bases, leaving 4 bases not matched to a gene. The CDR3 is made up of 14 amino acids. From germline, CDR1 is LGHDT and CDR2 YNNKEL (reference sequence). As DNA, the CDR3 is TGTGCCAGCAGCCTCCCGGGACAGCAAGAGACCCAGTACTTC. Encoded protein: CASSLPGQQETQYF.

This clonotype was seen a few times. This chain links TRBV7-9 with TRBJ2-5; TRBD2 agrees at 9 bases. CDR1 is SEHNR, CDR2 FQNEAQ, per germline (reference sequence). The CDR3 totals 17 residues. With V trimmed by 4 bases and J by 2 bases, 11 bases remained unmatched. The CDR3 DNA is TGTGCCAGCAGCTCAACCGAAGGGACTAGCTTTCAAGAGACCCAGTACTTC. This encodes CASSSTEGTSFQETQYF.

The sample holds many counts of this clonotype. The chain carries TRBV27 and TRBJ2-5; no reliable D call. The CDR3 spans 12 residues. CDR1 is MNHEY, CDR2 SMNVEV, per germline (reference sequence). Between the trimmed V and J ends, which lost 6 bases and 5 bases, there was a span of 10 bases. In nucleotides, the CDR3 is TGTGCCAGCAGAGGGATGGCTGAGACCCAGTACTTC. This translates into CASRGMAETQYF.

The chain employs TRBV7-8 and TRBJ2-7; D ambiguous. CDR1 SGHVS and CDR2 FQNEAQ come from the germline V gene. The V and J ends lost 0 bases and 0 bases respectively, with 6 bases between them. This CDR3 contains 14 residues. The CDR3 loop reads CASSLAHDSYEQYF. The CDR3, as DNA: TGTGCCAGCAGCTTAGCGCACGACTCCTACGAGCAGTACTTC.

This clonotype appeared once. The V call is TRBV29-1, the J call TRBJ2-7, with 7 bases that match TRBD1. V was clipped by 2 bases and J by 0 bases; unmatched bases: 4. Germline CDR1 SQVTM, CDR2 ANQGSEA. The CDR3 is made up of 14 amino acids. This CDR3 reads CSVETRTGSYEQYF. In DNA, the CDR3 is TGCAGCGTTGAAACGCGGACAGGCTCCTACGAGCAGTACTTC.

This clonotype was seen repeatedly, ten times or more. V gene TRBV14 combines with J gene TRBJ1-2; 8 bases align to TRBD1. The CDR3 contains 16 residues. V was clipped by 2 bases and J by 4 bases; unmatched bases: 9. Germline V gives CDR1 SGHDN, CDR2 FVKESK. The chain's CDR3 is CASSQPVGQGVYGYTF. The CDR3 DNA sequence: TGTGCCAGCAGCCAACCCGTTGGACAGGGCGTCTATGGCTACACCTTC.

The chain's CDR3 is CSGKPGQGTDTQYF. The CDR3 nucleotides read TGCAGTGGTAAGCCGGGACAGGGCACAGATACGCAGTATTTT. The chain uses TRBV20-1 and TRBJ2-3, with 8 bases that match TRBD1. The V and J ends lost 7 bases and 1 base, in that order; junction bases with no gene match: 7. Germline CDR1 DFQATT, CDR2 SNEGSKA (reference sequence). This CDR3 is built from 14 residues.

The chain joins TRBV20-1 to TRBJ1-1; tentatively, D is TRBD1 (5 bases). This CDR3 spans 11 amino acids. From germline, CDR1 is DFQATT and CDR2 SNEGSKA (reference sequence). Trimming cost V 7 bases and J 3 bases, with 9 bases left between them. Written as DNA, the CDR3 is TGCAGTGTTCCGGGGGACACTGAAGCTTTCTTT. This gives the protein CSVPGDTEAFF.

The rearrangement joins TRBV7-9 to TRBJ2-5, with D perhaps matching TRBD1 (5 bases). The CDR3 extends over 14 amino acids. Germline lookup yields CDR1 SEHNR and CDR2 FQNEAQ (reference sequence). The V end was cut by 6 bases, the J end by 4 bases, with 15 bases between. The CDR3 DNA reads as TGTGCCAGCAGAAAAGAAGATAGGGGAGAGACCCAGTACTTC. Its translation: CASRKEDRGETQYF. Complete variable domain (other parts from reference TRBV7-9 and TRBJ2-5): DTGVSQNPRHKITKRGQNVTFRCDPISEHNRLYWYRQTLGQGPEFLTYFQNEAQLEKSRLLSDRFSAERPKGSFSTLEIQRTEQGDSAMYLCASRKEDRGETQYFGPGTRLLVL.

This clonotype was counted a few times. This chain connects TRBV19 to TRBJ2-3, with D perhaps TRBD1 or TRBD2 (6 bases each). Germline V gene sequence: CDR1 LNHDA, CDR2 SQIVND (reference sequence). The CDR3 runs to 16 residues. Between the trimmed V and J ends, which lost 0 bases and 3 bases, there was a span of 13 bases. CDR3 sequence: CASSIDRGGGTDTQYF. CDR3 bases: TGTGCCAGTAGTATAGACAGGGGAGGTGGTACAGATACGCAGTATTTT. Full variable domain (outside the CDR3, taken from reference TRBV19 and TRBJ2-3): DGGITQSPKYLFRKEGQNVTLSCEQNLNHDAMYWYRQDPGQGLRLIYYSQIVNDFQKGDIAEGYSVSREKKESFPLTVTSAQKNPTAFYLCASSIDRGGGTDTQYFGPGTRLTVL.

This clonotype was observed many times. CDR3 sequence: CASSLVSIHSGANVLTF. In DNA form, the CDR3 reads TGTGCCAGCAGTCTTGTGAGCATCCACTCTGGGGCCAACGTCCTGACTTTC. The V and J genes are TRBV27 and TRBJ2-6, with D unresolved. Trimming left V 5 bases short and J 0 bases short, with 14 bases between. CDR1 and CDR2 from the germline V gene are MNHEY and SMNVEV (reference sequence). There are 17 residues in the CDR3.

This chain connects TRBV3-1 to TRBJ2-1; 10 positions agree with TRBD2. The CDR3 is 14 residues long. Germline trimming cut 3 bases from V and 9 bases from J; bases unmatched to any gene: 5. Germline assignment: CDR1 LGHDT and CDR2 YNNKEL (reference sequence). CDR3 bases: TGTGCCAGCAGCCACACTAGCGGGATGGGTGAGCAGTTCTTC. This translates into CASSHTSGMGEQFF.

The chain has TRBV27 and TRBJ2-7; D may match TRBD1 or TRBD2 (6 bases each). This CDR3 is built from 17 residues. The V gene lost 3 bases and the J gene lost 3 bases, with 21 bases spanning the gap. CDR1 is MNHEY, CDR2 SMNVEV, per germline (reference sequence). CDR3 amino acids: CASSFHGGQGLRYEQYF. For the CDR3, the DNA is TGTGCCAGCAGTTTCCACGGAGGGCAGGGGCTCCGCTACGAGCAGTACTTC.

The chain couples TRBV7-2 to TRBJ1-1, with TRBD1 matching over 8 bases. J was trimmed by 3 bases and V by 4 bases; bases with no gene match: 10. In germline, CDR1 is SGHTA, CDR2 FQGNSA. The length of the CDR3 is 16 residues. CDR3 amino acids: CASSSDRALQDTEAFF. CDR3 coding DNA: TGTGCCAGCAGCTCGGACAGGGCCCTACAAGACACTGAAGCTTTCTTT.

This clonotype was seen a few times. The CDR3 DNA sequence: TGTGCCAGCAGTGACGAGGACAAGTATGGCTACACCTTC. This translates into CASSDEDKYGYTF. V and J are TRBV2 and TRBJ1-2, with D maybe TRBD1 (5 bases). This CDR3 has 13 amino acids. The germline V gene has CDR1 SNHLY and CDR2 FYNNEI. The V and J ends lost 3 bases and 5 bases respectively, with 10 bases between them.

This clonotype has only a few counts. V and J are TRBV2 and TRBJ1-5; tentatively, D is TRBD1 (5 bases). This CDR3 spans 15 amino acids. V dropped 6 bases and J dropped 7 bases, with 19 bases sitting between them. Germline values: CDR1 SNHLY, CDR2 FYNNEI. The CDR3 nucleotides are TGTGCCAGCAGCTCGGGACGGACGGGGCGGCAGCCCCAGCATTTT. The encoded protein is CASSSGRTGRQPQHF.

This clonotype showed up many times. This chain joins TRBV6-5 and TRBJ2-5, with 11 bases matching TRBD2. Germline trimming cut 6 bases from V and 6 bases from J; bases unmatched to any gene: 9. The CDR3 has 15 residues. Germline V CDR1 and CDR2: MNHEY, SVGAGI. In DNA, the CDR3 is TGTGCCAGCAGGACCGGGGCTAGCGGGAGGCAGACCCAGTACTTC. The encoded protein is CASRTGASGRQTQYF.

V is TRBV20-1 and J is TRBJ1-2; D gene ambiguous. V was pared by 5 bases and J by 3 bases, with 7 bases between. Per the germline V gene, CDR1 is DFQATT and CDR2 is SNEGSKA (reference sequence). There are 11 residues in the CDR3. CDR3 DNA sequence: TGCAGTGCTGGGCCTTACTATGGCTACACCTTC. Its protein is CSAGPYYGYTF.